These 13 T cell receptor beta chains were sequenced from one sample in a study of molecular identifiers for immune sequencing clone quantification (dated by TCRdb to 2016 to 2019). Library preparation employed PCR. TCRdb names NextSeq 500 as the instrument used. TCRdb reran the public reads through fastp at Q25 and MiXCR, keeping productive beta chains. All rows with the same CDR3 protein become a single entry with the most common DNA and genes. Recorded for this sample are nearly 650,000 distinct CDR3 sequences; less than 30% of them occurred a single time. The leading ten clones occupy 0.6% to 0.9% of the sample. Sequenced: naive CD8+ T cells from blood, with Jurkat cell RNA spiked in. What the cell subset or site label conveys for this sample: FACS-sorted CD8+CD4-CCR7+CD45RA+ naive T cells. Source of these receptors: a human donor in good health. Some libraries in this study had Jurkat cell RNA spiked in.

This clonotype occurred many times. This chain joins TRBV12-3 or TRBV12-4 and TRBJ2-5, with D hard to call. V shed 5 bases and J shed 5 bases, with 15 bases lying between them. This CDR3 spans 14 amino acids. The DNA for the CDR3 is TGTGCCAGCAGTAACCTCCCAAGTAAGGAGACCCAGTACTTC. The encoded protein is CASSNLPSKETQYF.

The count of this clonotype is one. A much larger clone sits a single nucleotide away, making a read error possible. The V and J genes are TRBV19 and TRBJ2-5; 10 bases map to TRBD2. This CDR3 is 17 amino acids long. Germline V CDR1 and CDR2: LNHDA, SQIVND (reference sequence). CDR3 nucleotides: TGTACCAGTAGTTCCCGGACTAGCGGTACCCTCGGTATGGCCCAGTACTTC. It translates to CTSSSRTSGTLGMAQYF. Supplemented by reference TRBV19 and TRBJ2-5, the full variable domain reads DGGITQSPKYLFRKEGQNVTLSCEQNLNHDAMYWYRQDPGQGLRLIYYSQIVNDFQKGDIAEGYSVSREKKESFPLTVTSAQKNPTAFYLCTSSSRTSGTLGMAQYFGPGTRLLVL.

The rearrangement uses TRBV6-2 or TRBV6-3 and TRBJ2-6, with D possibly being TRBD1 (6 bases). This CDR3 is 16 amino acids long. Trimming removed 4 bases from V and 1 base from J, with 11 bases in between. CDR1 is MNHEY, CDR2 SVGEGT, per germline. The CDR3 loop is CASSSARGSGANVLTF. The CDR3 DNA reads as TGTGCCAGCAGTTCCGCCAGGGGTTCTGGGGCCAACGTCCTGACTTTC.

The V gene is TRBV2, the J gene TRBJ2-7; D remains ambiguous. Germline V gives CDR1 SNHLY, CDR2 FYNNEI. CDR3 size: 10 residues. V lost 6 bases, J lost 5 bases, and 5 bases lay in between. The CDR3 bases are TGTGCCAGCAGGTCCCACGAGCAGTACTTC. Translation: CASRSHEQYF.

Points on this clonotype: Being one base from a much bigger clone, this may be a read error. As the CDR3 is not closed by the conserved phenylalanine or tryptophan, this likely results from a read error. Here the CDR3 DNA reads TGTGCCTGGGGTACAGCGGAGCAGTACCTC. Amino acids: CAWGTAEQYL. The chain employs TRBV30 and TRBJ2-7; D remains unclear. Germline CDR1 and CDR2: GTSNPN and SVGIG (reference sequence). The CDR3 length is 10 residues. V was cut by 5 bases and J by 7 bases, with 9 bases left in between.

The V gene is TRBV7-2, the J gene TRBJ1-2; 9 bases are a match to TRBD1. Per the germline V gene, CDR1 is SGHTA and CDR2 is FQGNSA. The CDR3 runs to 15 residues. Trimming at V came to 5 bases and at J to 3 bases, leaving 7 bases not matched to a gene. Here the CDR3 DNA reads TGTGCCAGCAGCACGGGGACAGGGCGATACTATGGCTACACCTTC. Its translation: CASSTGTGRYYGYTF.

On this clonotype: One end of the junction fails to match germline, which may point to a read error. The genes are TRBV4-1 and TRBJ1-5; D is unclear. This CDR3 is 13 amino acids long. Germline-derived CDR1 and CDR2 are MGHRA and YSYEKL. The CDR3 is CASSQGVDQPHHF. The CDR3 DNA is TGCGCCAGCAGCCAGGGAGTAGATCAGCCCCATCATTTT.

Ten or more counts support this clonotype. The chain joins TRBV29-1 to TRBJ2-7; 7 positions agree with TRBD2. From germline, CDR1 is SQVTM and CDR2 ANQGSEA. Trimming took 4 bases from V and 4 from J; bases not matched to a gene: 4. The CDR3 runs 12 residues. The CDR3 is CSVGTSKYEQYF. CDR3 sequence (DNA): TGCAGCGTTGGGACTAGTAAGTACGAGCAGTACTTC.

V gene TRBV5-1 combines with J gene TRBJ1-6; D remains unclear. The CDR3 runs to 19 residues. The V gene's germline CDR1 is SGHRS and CDR2 YFSETQ. V was pared by 1 base and J by 3 bases, with 20 bases between. CDR3 nucleotide sequence: TGCGCCAGCAGCTTGTCCACTCATGTCGGCCGCTACTATAATTCACCCCTCCACTTT. Its translation is CASSLSTHVGRYYNSPLHF.

The chain joins TRBV30 to TRBJ1-2, with TRBD1 identical over 8 bases. Looked up from germline, CDR1 is GTSNPN and CDR2 is SVGIG (reference sequence). This CDR3 is 15 amino acids long. The J segment lost 4 bases and the V segment lost 5 bases, leaving 12 bases of the junction unmatched. CDR3: CAWLGPGQEFYGYTF. The CDR3 bases are TGTGCCTGGTTGGGCCCGGGACAGGAGTTCTATGGCTACACCTTC. The variable domain in full, completed from reference TRBV30 and TRBJ1-2, reads SQTIHQWPATLVQPVGSPLSLECTVEGTSNPNLYWYRQAAGRGLQLLFYSVGIGQISSEVPQNLSASRPQDRQFILSSKKLLLSDSGFYLCAWLGPGQEFYGYTFGSGTRLTVV.

To note about this clonotype: The junction and the germline gene differ at one end; a read error may be behind it. The rearrangement uses TRBV11-2 and TRBJ2-1; 9 nucleotides align to TRBD2. Germline V gives CDR1 SGHAT, CDR2 FQNNGV. The CDR3 contains 15 residues. In DNA form, the CDR3 reads TGTGCCAGCAGCTTACCTAGCGGGGCGTACAATGAGCAGGTCTTC. Its translation: CASSLPSGAYNEQVF.

The genes are TRBV7-6 and TRBJ2-5; D ambiguous. CDR1 is SGHVS, CDR2 FNYEAQ, per germline. Trimming left V 5 bases short and J 4 bases short, with 14 bases between. The CDR3 spans 14 residues. CDR3 coding DNA: TGTGCCAGCAGCCCTATGCCGGTAGGAGAGACCCAGTACTTC. It yields the protein CASSPMPVGETQYF.

Points on this clonotype: A read error may account for a junction end that differs from germline. The chain recombines TRBV9 with TRBJ2-6, with D tentatively TRBD2 (7 bases). The CDR3 consists of 20 residues. Germline lookup yields CDR1 SGDLS and CDR2 YYNGEE. In DNA, the CDR3 is TGTGCCCGCAGCGAGGGGGGGCTGTTGGGGGCCGCTTCTGGGGCCAACGTCCTGACTTTC. It specifies CARSEGGLLGAASGANVLTF.